The subject of this entry is one T cell receptor beta chain. The antigen is undetermined. Germline and junction disagree at one end, which may indicate a read error. Time point defined: pretreatment peripheral blood. Urothelial carcinoma, locally advanced or metastatic, affected the patients. Assay: immunoSEQ multiplex PCR; the TCRdb copy retains only in-frame clones and omits some. The data show about 95,000 clones, 80% to 90% seen once. The germline CDR1 and CDR2 sequences are SSHAT and FNYEAQ (reference sequence). CDR3 length: 14 amino acids. These data belong to a study of PD-L1 blockade in urothelial cancer. Whole-study findings and limits: By 3 weeks, tumor-associated blood clones had expanded more in durable-benefit patients.

The TCR sequence derives from a man in his fifties or sixties with urothelial cancer. The chain carries TRBV7-7 and TRBJ2-7; D possibly corresponds to TRBD1 (6 bases). The specimen comprised PBMCs, sampled around atezolizumab (anti-PD-L1) treatment. The CDR3 region is CASSHGTWDYEQYF. The CDR3 nucleotides read TGTGCTAGCAGCCATGGGACATGGGACTACGAGCAGTACTTC.